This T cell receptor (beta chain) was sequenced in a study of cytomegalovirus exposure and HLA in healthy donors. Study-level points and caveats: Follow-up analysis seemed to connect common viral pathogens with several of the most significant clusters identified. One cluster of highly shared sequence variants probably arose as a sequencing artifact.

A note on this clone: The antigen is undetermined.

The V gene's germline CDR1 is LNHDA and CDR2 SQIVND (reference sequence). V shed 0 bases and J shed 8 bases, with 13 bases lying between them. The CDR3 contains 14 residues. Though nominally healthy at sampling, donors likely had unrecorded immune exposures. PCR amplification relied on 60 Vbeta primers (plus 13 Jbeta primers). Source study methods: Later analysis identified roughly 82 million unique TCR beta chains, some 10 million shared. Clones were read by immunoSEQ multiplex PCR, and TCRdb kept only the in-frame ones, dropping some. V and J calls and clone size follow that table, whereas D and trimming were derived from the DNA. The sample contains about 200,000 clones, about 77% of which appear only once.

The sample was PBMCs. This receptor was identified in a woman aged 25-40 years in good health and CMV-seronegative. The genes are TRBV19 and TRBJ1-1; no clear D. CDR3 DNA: TGTGCCAGTAGTATAGATTCGGGAGACCCCGAAGCTTTCTTT. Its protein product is CASSIDSGDPEAFF.